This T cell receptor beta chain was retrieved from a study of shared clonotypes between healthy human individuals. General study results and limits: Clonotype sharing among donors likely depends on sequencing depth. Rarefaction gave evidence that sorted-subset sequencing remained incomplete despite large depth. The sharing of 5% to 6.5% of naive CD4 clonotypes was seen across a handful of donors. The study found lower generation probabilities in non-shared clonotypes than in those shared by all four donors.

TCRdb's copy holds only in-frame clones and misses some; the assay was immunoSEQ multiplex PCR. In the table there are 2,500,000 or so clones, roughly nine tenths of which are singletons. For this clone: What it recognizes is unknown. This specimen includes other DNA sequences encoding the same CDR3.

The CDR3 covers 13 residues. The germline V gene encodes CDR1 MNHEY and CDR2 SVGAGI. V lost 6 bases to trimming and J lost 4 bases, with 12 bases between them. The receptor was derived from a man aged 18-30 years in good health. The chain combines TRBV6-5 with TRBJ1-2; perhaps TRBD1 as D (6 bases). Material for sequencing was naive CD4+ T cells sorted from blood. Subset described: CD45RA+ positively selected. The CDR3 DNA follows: TGTGCCAGCAGCCCCGGACAGAGCTATGGCTACACCTTC. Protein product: CASSPGQSYGYTF.